This TCR beta chain was sequenced in a study of blood T cell repertoires in COVID-19. The CDR3 loop spans 15 amino acids. Germline V gene data show CDR1 as SGHAT and CDR2 as FQNNGV. With 4 bases removed from V and 1 base from J, the gap between germline ends came to 12 bases. Generated by immunoSEQ multiplex PCR, the TCRdb table keeps only in-frame clones and is missing some. This sample has hundreds of thousands of clones, with approximately 84% found just once. Material for sequencing was PBMCs or T cells enriched from blood (not recorded which). The rearrangement links TRBV11-2 to TRBJ2-3; possible D gene TRBD2, 6 bases. This TCR was recovered from a woman between 25 and 40 years old who had recovered from COVID-19. This CDR3 is CASSSPWGGTDTQYF. The CDR3 coding sequence is TGTGCCAGCAGCTCCCCGTGGGGGGGCACAGATACGCAGTATTTT.